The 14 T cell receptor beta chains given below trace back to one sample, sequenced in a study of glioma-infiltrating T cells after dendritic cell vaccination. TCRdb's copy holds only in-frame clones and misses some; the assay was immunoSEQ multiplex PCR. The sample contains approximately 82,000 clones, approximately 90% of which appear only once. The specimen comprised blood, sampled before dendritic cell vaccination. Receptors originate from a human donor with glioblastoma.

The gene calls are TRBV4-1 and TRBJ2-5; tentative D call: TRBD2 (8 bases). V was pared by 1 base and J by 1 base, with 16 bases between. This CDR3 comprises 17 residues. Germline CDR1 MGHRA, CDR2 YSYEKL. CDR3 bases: TGCGCCAGCAGCCAAGGAGGGACTAGGACAGGCCAAGAGACCCAGTACTTC. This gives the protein CASSQGGTRTGQETQYF.

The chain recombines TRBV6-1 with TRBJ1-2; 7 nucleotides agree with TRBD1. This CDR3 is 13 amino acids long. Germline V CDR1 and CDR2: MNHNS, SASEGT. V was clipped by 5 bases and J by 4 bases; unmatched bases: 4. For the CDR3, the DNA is TGTGCCAGCAGTAAAGACAGGGCCTATGGCTACACCTTC. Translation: CASSKDRAYGYTF.

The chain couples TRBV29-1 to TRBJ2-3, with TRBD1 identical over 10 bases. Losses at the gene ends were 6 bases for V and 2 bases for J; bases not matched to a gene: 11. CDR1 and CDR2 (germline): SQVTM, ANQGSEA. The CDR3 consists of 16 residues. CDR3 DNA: TGCAGCGTCCAAGGGGGACAGGGGTCCTCCACAGATACGCAGTATTTT. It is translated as CSVQGGQGSSTDTQYF.

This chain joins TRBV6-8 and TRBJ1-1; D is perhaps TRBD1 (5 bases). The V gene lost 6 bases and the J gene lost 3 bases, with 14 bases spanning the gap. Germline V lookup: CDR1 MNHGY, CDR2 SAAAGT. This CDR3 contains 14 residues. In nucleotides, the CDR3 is TGTGCCAGCAGCAAGGCTCGGGGGGACACTGAAGCTTTCTTT. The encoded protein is CASSKARGDTEAFF.

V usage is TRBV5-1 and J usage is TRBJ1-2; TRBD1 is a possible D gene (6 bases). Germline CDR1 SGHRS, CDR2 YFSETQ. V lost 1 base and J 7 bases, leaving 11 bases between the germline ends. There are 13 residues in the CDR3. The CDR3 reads CASSLYGQRGYTF. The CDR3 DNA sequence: TGCGCCAGCAGCTTGTACGGACAGCGTGGCTACACCTTC.

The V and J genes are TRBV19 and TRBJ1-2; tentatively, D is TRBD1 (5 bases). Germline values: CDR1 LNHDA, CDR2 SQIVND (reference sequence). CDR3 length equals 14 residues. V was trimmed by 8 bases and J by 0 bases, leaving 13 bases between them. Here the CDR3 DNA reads TGTGCCAGTCGACAGTCCTTAGCTAACTATGGCTACACCTTC. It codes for CASRQSLANYGYTF.

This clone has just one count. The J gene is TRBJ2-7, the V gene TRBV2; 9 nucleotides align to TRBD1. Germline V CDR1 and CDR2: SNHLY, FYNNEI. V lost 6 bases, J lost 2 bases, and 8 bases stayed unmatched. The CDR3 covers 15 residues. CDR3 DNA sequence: TGTGCCAGCAGCGTCCTGGGGACAGGGCCCTACGAGCAGTACTTC. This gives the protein CASSVLGTGPYEQYF.

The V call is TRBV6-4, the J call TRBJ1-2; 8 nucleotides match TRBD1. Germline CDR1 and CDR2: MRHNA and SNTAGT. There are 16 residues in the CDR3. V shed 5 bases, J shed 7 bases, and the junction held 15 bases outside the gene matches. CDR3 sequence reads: CASSTSPDREGGGYTF. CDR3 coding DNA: TGTGCCAGCAGTACGTCCCCGGACAGGGAGGGAGGTGGCTACACCTTC.

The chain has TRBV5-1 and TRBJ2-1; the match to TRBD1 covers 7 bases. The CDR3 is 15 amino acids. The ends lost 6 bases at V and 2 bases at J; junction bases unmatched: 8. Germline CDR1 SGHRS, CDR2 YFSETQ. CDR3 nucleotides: TGCGCCAGCACGGGACAGAACCCAACCTACAATGAGCAGTTCTTC. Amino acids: CASTGQNPTYNEQFF.

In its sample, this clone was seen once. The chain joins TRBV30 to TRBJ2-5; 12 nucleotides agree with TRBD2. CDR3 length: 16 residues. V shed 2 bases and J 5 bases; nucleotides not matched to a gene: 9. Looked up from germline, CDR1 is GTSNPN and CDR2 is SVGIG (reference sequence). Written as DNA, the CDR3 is TGTGCCTGGAGTCTAGGACTAGCGGGGCCTGGGGAGACCCAGTACTTC. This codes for CAWSLGLAGPGETQYF.

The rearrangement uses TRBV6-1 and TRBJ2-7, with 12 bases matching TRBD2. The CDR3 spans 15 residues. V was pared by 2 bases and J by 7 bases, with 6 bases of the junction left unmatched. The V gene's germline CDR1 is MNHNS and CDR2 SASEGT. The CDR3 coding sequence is TGTGCCAGCAGTGAATTGAGCCTAGCGGGGGGGGAGCAGTACTTC. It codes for CASSELSLAGGEQYF.

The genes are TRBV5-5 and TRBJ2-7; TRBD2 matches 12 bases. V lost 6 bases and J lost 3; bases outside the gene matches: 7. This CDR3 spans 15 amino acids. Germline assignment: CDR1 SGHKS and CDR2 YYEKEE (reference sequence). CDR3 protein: CASNPTSGRGYEQYF. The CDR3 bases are TGTGCCAGCAACCCGACTAGCGGGAGAGGCTACGAGCAGTACTTC. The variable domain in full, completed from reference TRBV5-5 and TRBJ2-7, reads DAGVTQSPTHLIKTRGQQVTLRCSPISGHKSVSWYQQVLGQGPQFIFQYYEKEERGRGNFPDRFSARQFPNYSSELNVNALLLGDSALYLCASNPTSGRGYEQYFGPGTRLTVT.

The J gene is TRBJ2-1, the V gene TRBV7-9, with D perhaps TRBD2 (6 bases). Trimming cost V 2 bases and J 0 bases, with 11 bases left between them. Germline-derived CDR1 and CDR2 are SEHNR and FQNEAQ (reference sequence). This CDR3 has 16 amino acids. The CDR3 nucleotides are TGTGCCAGCAGCTTACGTGCGGGGAGCTCCTACAATGAGCAGTTCTTC. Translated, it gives CASSLRAGSSYNEQFF.

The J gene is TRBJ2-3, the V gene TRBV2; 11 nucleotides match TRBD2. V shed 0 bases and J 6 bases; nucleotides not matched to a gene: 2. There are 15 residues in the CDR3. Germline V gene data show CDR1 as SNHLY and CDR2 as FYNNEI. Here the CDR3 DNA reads TGTGCCAGCAGTGAAGCACTAGCGGGGGTGGATACGCAGTATTTT. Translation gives CASSEALAGVDTQYF.